Listed below are T cell receptor beta chains from one sample, sequenced in a study of cytomegalovirus exposure and HLA in healthy donors. This table comes from immunoSEQ multiplex PCR, and its TCRdb copy is limited to in-frame clones, with some not included. This table holds about 130,000 clones. Sequenced input: PBMCs. The origin of the receptors is a man under 40 in good health and CMV-seronegative. The CDR3 runs from the conserved cysteine through the conserved F or W. D genes are given only for firm matches.

TRBJ1-1,NA,TRBV19,CASSIVTRNTEAFF,TGTGCCAGTAGTATAGTCACCAGGAACACTGAAGCTTTCTTT
TRBJ2-7,NA,TRBV19,CASSPGLGSYEQYF,TGTGCCAGTAGCCCGGGACTGGGAAGCTACGAGCAGTACTTC
TRBJ1-1,NA,TRBV2,CASSIGGPNTEAFF,TGTGCCAGCAGCATAGGCGGGCCGAACACTGAAGCTTTCTTT
TRBJ2-1,TRBD2,TRBV25-1,CASSEYLAGAGGEQFF,TGTGCCAGCAGTGAATACCTAGCGGGAGCGGGGGGTGAGCAGTTCTTC
TRBJ2-1,TRBD2,TRBV6-5,CASRQLAGNLHEQFF,TGTGCCAGCAGACAACTAGCGGGAAATCTCCATGAGCAGTTCTTC
TRBJ1-2,NA,TRBV28,CASSSGERGRGYTF,TGTGCCAGCAGTAGTGGGGAGCGCGGTAGAGGCTACACCTTC
TRBJ2-3,NA,TRBV19,CASSKRVSTDTQYF,TGTGCCAGTAGTAAAAGAGTTAGCACAGATACGCAGTATTTT
TRBJ1-1,NA,TRBV7-2,CASSLVHPPEAFF,TGTGCCAGCAGCTTAGTACACCCACCTGAAGCTTTCTTT
TRBJ1-2,NA,TRBV19,CASSIRGAGGSDGYTF,TGTGCCAGTAGTATCAGAGGTGCGGGGGGAAGTGATGGCTACACCTTC
TRBJ1-2,NA,TRBV5-1,CASSLGSNYGYTF,TGCGCCAGCAGCTTGGGGAGTAACTATGGCTACACCTTC
TRBJ2-7,NA,TRBV5-6,CASSPRGADSYEQYF,TGTGCCAGCAGCCCCCGGGGTGCGGACTCCTACGAGCAGTACTTC
TRBJ2-1,NA,TRBV2,CASKEVDSSYNEQFF,TGTGCCAGCAAGGAGGTGGACTCTAGCTACAATGAGCAGTTCTTC
TRBJ1-1,NA,TRBV6-4,CASRRQAYYTEAFF,TGTGCCAGCAGACGACAGGCGTACTACACTGAAGCTTTCTTT
TRBJ2-2,NA,TRBV5-1,CASSLEAGNTGELFF,TGCGCCAGCAGCTTGGAAGCGGGGAACACCGGGGAGCTGTTTTTT
TRBJ1-2,TRBD1,TRBV4-3,CASSPDPQTGRYTF,TGCGCCAGCAGCCCAGACCCACAGACAGGGCGCTACACCTTC
TRBJ1-2,NA,TRBV6-5,CASRDQAPYGHTF,TGTGCCAGCAGGGATCAGGCGCCCTATGGCCACACCTTC
TRBJ2-1,NA,TRBV11-2,CASSLRGARDEQFF,TGTGCCAGCAGCTTACGCGGAGCTCGGGATGAGCAGTTCTTC
TRBJ2-7,NA,TRBV7-2,CASSPYSSGDSYEQYF,TGTGCCAGCAGCCCGTATTCCTCAGGGGACTCCTACGAGCAGTACTTC
TRBJ2-5,NA,TRBV19,CASSSYGTSGDWYF,TGTGCCAGTAGTTCCTATGGGACATCGGGCGATTGGTACTTC
TRBJ2-1,NA,TRBV10-1,CASSESPSTNEQFF,TGCGCCAGCAGTGAGTCGCCTAGCACCAATGAGCAGTTCTTC
TRBJ2-3,NA,TRBV18,CASSPRDTQYF,TGTGCCAGCTCACCGCGAGATACGCAGTATTTT
TRBJ2-1,NA,TRBV15,CATSLNGSPYNEQFF,TGTGCCACCAGCCTTAACGGGAGCCCCTACAATGAGCAGTTCTTC
TRBJ2-1,NA,TRBV19,CASSIVSSYNEQFF,TGTGCCAGTAGTATAGTGAGCTCCTACAATGAGCAGTTCTTC
TRBJ2-7,NA,TRBV7-2,CASSTGLYEQYF,TGTGCCAGCAGCACCGGACTATACGAGCAGTACTTC
TRBJ1-2,NA,TRBV4-1,CASSQASGRRHYGYTF,TGCGCCAGCAGCCAAGCAAGCGGCAGGCGGCACTATGGCTACACCTTC
TRBJ2-5,TRBD2,TRBV7-2,CASSLEASGNPQYF,TGTGCCAGCAGCTTAGAGGCTAGCGGGAACCCCCAGTACTTC
TRBJ1-5,TRBD1,TRBV19,CASSMGQVPLDQPQHF,TGTGCCAGTAGTATGGGACAGGTCCCGTTGGATCAGCCCCAGCATTTT
TRBJ2-7,TRBD2,TRBV7-2,CASSLAGLAEGYEQYF,TGTGCCAGCAGCTTAGCGGGGCTAGCGGAGGGCTACGAGCAGTACTTC
TRBJ2-7,TRBD1,TRBV11-1,CASSLGPGTASFGEQYF,TGTGCCAGCAGCTTAGGTCCCGGGACAGCTAGCTTCGGCGAGCAGTACTTC
TRBJ2-3,NA,TRBV5-8,CASSLGLASTDTQYF,TGTGCCAGCAGCTTGGGGCTAGCTAGCACAGATACGCAGTATTTT
TRBJ2-5,TRBD1,TRBV28,CASRAPGGSSETQYF,TGTGCCAGCAGGGCTCCAGGGGGATCTTCAGAGACCCAGTACTTC
TRBJ2-4,NA,TRBV29-1,CSALKGVAETYKNIQYF,TGCAGCGCCTTAAAAGGGGTAGCGGAAACCTATAAAAACATTCAGTACTTC
TRBJ1-1,TRBD1,TRBV18,CASSDRESYTEAFF,TGTGCCAGCTCGGACAGGGAGTCGTACACTGAAGCTTTCTTT
TRBJ2-7,TRBD1,TRBV7-8,CASSHRDRGFYEQYF,TGTGCCAGCAGCCATCGGGACAGGGGGTTCTACGAGCAGTACTTC
TRBJ2-2,NA,TRBV19,CASSILGGGELFF,TGTGCCAGTAGTATCTTGGGGGGAGGGGAGCTGTTTTTT
TRBJ1-6,NA,TRBV9,CASSVGTDSPLHF,TGTGCCAGCAGCGTAGGTACAGATTCACCCCTCCACTTT
TRBJ2-7,NA,TRBV29-1,CSVTLRQFSYEQYF,TGCAGCGTCACCCTACGACAGTTTTCCTACGAGCAGTACTTC
TRBJ1-5,NA,TRBV19,CASIHRTDSNQPQHF,TGTGCCAGTATCCACAGGACAGATAGCAATCAGCCCCAGCATTTT
TRBJ2-7,NA,TRBV7-3,CASSLLSGSEQYF,TGTGCCAGCAGCTTGCTCTCGGGATCCGAGCAGTACTTC
TRBJ2-7,TRBD1,TRBV27,CASSLYGTGIVNEQYF,TGTGCCAGCAGTTTATACGGGACAGGGATAGTCAACGAGCAGTACTTC
TRBJ2-3,TRBD2,TRBV6-5,CASSYLKLAGTDTQYF,TGTGCCAGCAGTTACCTGAAACTAGCGGGCACAGATACGCAGTATTTT
TRBJ2-6,TRBD1,TRBV7-6,CASSLEDRAGANVLTF,TGTGCCAGCAGCTTAGAAGACAGGGCCGGGGCCAACGTCCTGACTTTC
TRBJ1-3,NA,TRBV11-2,CASTRGEGTSGNTIYF,TGTGCCAGCACCCGGGGTGAGGGAACCTCTGGAAACACCATATATTTT
TRBJ2-5,TRBD1,TRBV29-1,CSARQGGGGETQYF,TGCAGCGCCCGACAGGGGGGCGGTGGAGAGACCCAGTACTTC
TRBJ2-1,TRBD1,TRBV5-4,CASSRDRGGDEQFF,TGTGCCAGCAGCCGGGACAGGGGAGGTGATGAGCAGTTCTTC
TRBJ2-7,NA,TRBV6-6,CASSYGRADSYEQYF,TGTGCCAGCAGTTACGGCAGGGCGGATTCCTACGAGCAGTACTTC
TRBJ1-1,NA,TRBV27,CASSLGVDTEAFF,TGTGCCAGCAGCCTCGGGGTTGACACTGAAGCTTTCTTT
TRBJ2-2,NA,TRBV19,CATQWGPTGELFF,TGTGCCACCCAATGGGGCCCCACCGGGGAGCTGTTTTTT
TRBJ2-7,TRBD2,TRBV7-2,CASSLTSGSSYEQYF,TGTGCCAGCAGCTTAACTAGCGGGAGTAGCTACGAGCAGTACTTC
TRBJ2-2,NA,TRBV19,CASSIIGGGAGTGELFF,TGTGCCAGTAGTATAATTGGAGGGGGCGCGGGCACCGGGGAGCTGTTTTTT